The rows below give T cell receptor beta chains drawn from one sample of a study of T cell responses to AZD1222 COVID-19 vaccine. Repertoires were generated with immunoSEQ multiplex PCR, while TCRdb's copy carries only in-frame clones and drops some. This sample carries roughly 140,000 clones, 75% to 90% of them seen once, and the ten largest clones take about a tenth. This material consisted of peripheral blood, taken 28 days after the second AZD1222 dose. The receptor set was obtained from an adult who received the AZD1222 COVID-19 vaccine. Each CDR3 is given with its conserved first and last residue. Each record gives: J gene, D gene, V gene, clone size, CDR3 DNA, CDR3 protein. D genes are given only for firm matches. Size is stated for part of the rows, as once, few or many counts, or as a class when the clone is expanded.

TRBJ1-3 - TRBV3-1/TRBV3-2 once TGTGCCAGCAGCCAAGCATCGAGGGCTGGAAACACCATATATTTT CASSQASRAGNTIYF
TRBJ1-1 - TRBV19 - TGTGCCAGTAGGAAGTCAATTGGGAACACTGAAGCTTTCTTT CASRKSIGNTEAFF
TRBJ2-4 - TRBV13 - TGTGCCAGCAGCACATACAGGGAGAACATTCAGTACTTC CASSTYRENIQYF
TRBJ1-1 - TRBV28 - TGTGCCAGCAGGGCACTACAGAGTAACACTGAAGCTTTCTTT CASRALQSNTEAFF
TRBJ2-4 TRBD2 TRBV9 - TGTGCCAGCAGCGTGACTAGCGGCACCGACGGGACCAAAAACATTCAGTACTTC CASSVTSGTDGTKNIQYF
TRBJ2-1 - TRBV4-3 - TGCGCCAGCAGCCAAGAGGAGGCAGGGGTTTCTGAGCAGTTCTTC CASSQEEAGVSEQFF
TRBJ2-1 TRBD2 TRBV6-4 - TGTGCCAGCGCCCAGGGCCCTAGCGGGATGTTTGAGCAGTTCTTC CASAQGPSGMFEQFF
TRBJ2-1 - TRBV5-6 - TGTGCCAGCAGCTTGGTTCAGGGGTACAATGAGCAGTTCTTC CASSLVQGYNEQFF
TRBJ2-7 TRBD1 TRBV19 - TGTGCCAGTAGTAGAAGCGACAGGGTGGGGCCCGAGCAGTACTTC CASSRSDRVGPEQYF
TRBJ1-3 - TRBV15 - TGTGCCACCAGCAGAGATGGGATCCGAGGGGCGGCCGGAAACACCATATATTTT CATSRDGIRGAAGNTIYF
TRBJ2-5 - TRBV28 - TGTGCCAGCAGTTCCCCCTGGGGGCAAGAGACCCAGTACTTC CASSSPWGQETQYF
TRBJ1-5 - TRBV30 few TGTGCCTGGAGTGACGGGACCGTAAATCAGCCCCAGCATTTT CAWSDGTVNQPQHF
TRBJ1-3 - TRBV6-5 - TGTGCCAGCAGTTACTCGGGGGCAGTCTCTGGAAACACCATATATTTT CASSYSGAVSGNTIYF
TRBJ1-6 TRBD1 TRBV7-8 - TGTGCCAGCAGACAAAGACAGGGGATGGGAAGGATAAGTTCACCCCTCCACTTT CASRQRQGMGRISSPLHF
TRBJ2-7 - TRBV4-2 - TGTGCCAGCAGCCAACTCTCCGGGACGGTGGGGGAGCAGTACTTC CASSQLSGTVGEQYF
TRBJ2-1 TRBD1 TRBV29-1 - TGCAGCGTTGGACAGGGGTGGAATGAGCAGTTCTTC CSVGQGWNEQFF